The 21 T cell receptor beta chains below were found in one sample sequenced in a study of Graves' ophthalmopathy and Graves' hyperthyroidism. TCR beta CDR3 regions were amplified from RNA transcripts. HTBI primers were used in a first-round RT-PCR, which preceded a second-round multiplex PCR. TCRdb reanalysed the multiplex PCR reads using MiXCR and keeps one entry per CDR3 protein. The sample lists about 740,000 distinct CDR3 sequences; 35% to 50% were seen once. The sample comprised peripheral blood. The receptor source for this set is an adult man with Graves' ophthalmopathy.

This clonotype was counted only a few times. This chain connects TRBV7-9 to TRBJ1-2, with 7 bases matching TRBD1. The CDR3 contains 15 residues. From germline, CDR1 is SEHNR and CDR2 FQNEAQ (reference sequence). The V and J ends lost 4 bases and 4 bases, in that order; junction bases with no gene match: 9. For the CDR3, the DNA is TGTGCCAGCAGCTCGAAAGACAGGGCGGTCTATGGCTACACCTTC. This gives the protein CASSSKDRAVYGYTF.

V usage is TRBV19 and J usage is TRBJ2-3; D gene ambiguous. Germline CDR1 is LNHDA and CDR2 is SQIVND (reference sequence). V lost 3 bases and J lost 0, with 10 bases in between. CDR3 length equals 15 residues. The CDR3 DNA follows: TGTGCCAGTAGTATGATTCCGTTTAGCACAGATACGCAGTATTTT. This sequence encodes CASSMIPFSTDTQYF.

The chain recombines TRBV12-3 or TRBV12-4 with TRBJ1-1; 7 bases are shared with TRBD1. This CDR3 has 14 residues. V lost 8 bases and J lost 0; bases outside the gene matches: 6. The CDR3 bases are TGTGCCAGCTGCCCGGGACAGTTGAACACTGAAGCTTTCTTT. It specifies CASCPGQLNTEAFF.

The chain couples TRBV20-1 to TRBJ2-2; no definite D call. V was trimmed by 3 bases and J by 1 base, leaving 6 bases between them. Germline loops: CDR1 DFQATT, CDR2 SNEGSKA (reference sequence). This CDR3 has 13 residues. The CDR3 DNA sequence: TGCAGTGCTAGGGACGTGAACACCGGGGAGCTGTTTTTT. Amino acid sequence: CSARDVNTGELFF.

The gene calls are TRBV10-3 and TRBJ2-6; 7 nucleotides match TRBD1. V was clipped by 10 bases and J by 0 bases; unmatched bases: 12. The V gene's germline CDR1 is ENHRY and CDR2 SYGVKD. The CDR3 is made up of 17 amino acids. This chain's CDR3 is CASIGTASLSGANVLTF. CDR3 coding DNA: TGTGCCAGTATTGGGACAGCGTCCCTCTCTGGGGCCAACGTCCTGACTTTC.

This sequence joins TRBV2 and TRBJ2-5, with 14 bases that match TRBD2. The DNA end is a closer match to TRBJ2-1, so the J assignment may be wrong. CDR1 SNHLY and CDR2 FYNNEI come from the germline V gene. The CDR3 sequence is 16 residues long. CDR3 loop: CASSAGLAGDFGEQFF. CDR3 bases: TGTGCCAGCAGTGCGGGACTAGCGGGAGATTTCGGTGAGCAGTTCTTC.

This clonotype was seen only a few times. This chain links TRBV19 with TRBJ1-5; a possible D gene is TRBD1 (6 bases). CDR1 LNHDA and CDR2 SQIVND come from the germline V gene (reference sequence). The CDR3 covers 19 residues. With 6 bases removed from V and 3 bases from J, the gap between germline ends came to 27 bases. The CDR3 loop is CASRAGWKTGISNNQPQHF. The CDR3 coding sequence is TGTGCCAGTAGGGCGGGGTGGAAGACAGGAATTAGTAACAATCAGCCCCAGCATTTT.

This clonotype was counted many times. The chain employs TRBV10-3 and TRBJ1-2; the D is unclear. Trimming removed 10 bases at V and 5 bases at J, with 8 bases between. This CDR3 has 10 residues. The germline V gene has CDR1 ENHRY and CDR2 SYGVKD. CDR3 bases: TGTGCCACCCTGGGGTATGGCTACACCTTC. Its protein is CATLGYGYTF.

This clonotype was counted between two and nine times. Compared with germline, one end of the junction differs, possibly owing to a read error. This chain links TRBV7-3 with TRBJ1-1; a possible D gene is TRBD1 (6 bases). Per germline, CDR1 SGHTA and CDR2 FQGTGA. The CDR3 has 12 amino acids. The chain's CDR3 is CAGSLTGTEAFF. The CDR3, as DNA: TGTGCCGGCAGCTTAACAGGGACTGAAGCTTTCTTT.

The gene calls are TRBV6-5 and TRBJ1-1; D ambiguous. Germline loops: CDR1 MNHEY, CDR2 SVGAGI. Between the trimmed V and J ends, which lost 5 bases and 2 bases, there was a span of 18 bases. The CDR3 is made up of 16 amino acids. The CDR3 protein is CASSKGVGWGNTEAFF. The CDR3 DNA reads TGTGCCAGCAGTAAGGGTGTCGGTTGGGGTAACACTGAAGCTTTCTTT.

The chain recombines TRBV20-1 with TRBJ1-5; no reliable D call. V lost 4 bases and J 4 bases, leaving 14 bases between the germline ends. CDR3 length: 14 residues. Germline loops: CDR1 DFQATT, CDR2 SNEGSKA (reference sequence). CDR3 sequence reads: CSATVPGGNQPQHF. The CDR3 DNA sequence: TGCAGTGCTACGGTCCCAGGCGGTAATCAGCCCCAGCATTTT.

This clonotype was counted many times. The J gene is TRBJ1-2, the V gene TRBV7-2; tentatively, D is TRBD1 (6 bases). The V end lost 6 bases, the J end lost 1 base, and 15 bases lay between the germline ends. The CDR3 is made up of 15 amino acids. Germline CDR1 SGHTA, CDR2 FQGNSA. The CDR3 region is CASRPQGGNNYGYTF. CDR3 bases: TGTGCCAGCAGGCCACAGGGAGGAAATAACTATGGCTACACCTTC.

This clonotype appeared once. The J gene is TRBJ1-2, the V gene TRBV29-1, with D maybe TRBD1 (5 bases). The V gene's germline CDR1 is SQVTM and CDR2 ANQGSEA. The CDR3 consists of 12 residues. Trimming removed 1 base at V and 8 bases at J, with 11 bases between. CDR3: CSVEGGRFGYTF. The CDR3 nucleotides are TGCAGCGTTGAAGGGGGGAGGTTCGGCTACACCTTC.

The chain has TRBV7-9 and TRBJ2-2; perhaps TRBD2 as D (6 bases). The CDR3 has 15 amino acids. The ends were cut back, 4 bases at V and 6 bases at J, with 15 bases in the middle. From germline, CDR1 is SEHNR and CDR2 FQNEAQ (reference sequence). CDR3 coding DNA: TGTGCCAGCAGCTACAATGAGGGGAGGTCCGGGGAGCTGTTTTTT. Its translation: CASSYNEGRSGELFF.

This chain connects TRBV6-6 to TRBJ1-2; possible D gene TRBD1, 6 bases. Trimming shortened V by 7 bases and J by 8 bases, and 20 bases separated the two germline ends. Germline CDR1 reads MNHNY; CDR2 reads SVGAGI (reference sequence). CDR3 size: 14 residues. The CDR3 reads CASNNEGGVGGYTF. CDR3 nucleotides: TGTGCCAGCAATAACGAGGGGGGCGTCGGAGGCTACACCTTC.

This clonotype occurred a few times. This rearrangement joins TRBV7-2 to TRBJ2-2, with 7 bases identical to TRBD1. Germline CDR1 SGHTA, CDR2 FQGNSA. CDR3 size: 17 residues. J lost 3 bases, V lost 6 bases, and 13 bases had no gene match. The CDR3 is CASRPGTGQTYTGELFF. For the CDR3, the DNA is TGTGCCAGCAGACCTGGGACGGGACAGACTTACACCGGGGAGCTGTTTTTT.

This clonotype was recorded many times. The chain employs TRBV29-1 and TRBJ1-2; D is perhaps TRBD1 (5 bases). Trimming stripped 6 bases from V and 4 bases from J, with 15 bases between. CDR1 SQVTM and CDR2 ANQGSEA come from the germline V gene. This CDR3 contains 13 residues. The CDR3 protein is CSVLAGQLYGYTF. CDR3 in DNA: TGCAGCGTCTTGGCGGGGCAGCTCTATGGCTACACCTTC. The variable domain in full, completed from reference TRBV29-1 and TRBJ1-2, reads SAVISQKPSRDICQRGTSLTIQCQVDSQVTMMFWYRQQPGQSLTLIATANQGSEATYESGFVIDKFPISRPNLTFSTLTVSNMSPEDSSIYLCSVLAGQLYGYTFGSGTRLTVV.

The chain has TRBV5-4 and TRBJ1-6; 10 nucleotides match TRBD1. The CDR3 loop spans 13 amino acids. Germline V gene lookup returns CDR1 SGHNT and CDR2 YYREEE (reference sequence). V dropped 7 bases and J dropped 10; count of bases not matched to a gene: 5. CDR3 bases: TGTGCCAGCTACGACAGGGGGCACTCACCCCTCCACTTT. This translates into CASYDRGHSPLHF.

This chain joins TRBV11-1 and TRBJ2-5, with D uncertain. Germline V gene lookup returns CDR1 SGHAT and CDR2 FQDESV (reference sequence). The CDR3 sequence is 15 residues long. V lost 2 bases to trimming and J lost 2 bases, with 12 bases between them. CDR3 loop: CASSLSLTSQETQYF. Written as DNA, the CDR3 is TGTGCCAGCAGCTTATCGCTGACGTCACAAGAGACCCAGTACTTC.

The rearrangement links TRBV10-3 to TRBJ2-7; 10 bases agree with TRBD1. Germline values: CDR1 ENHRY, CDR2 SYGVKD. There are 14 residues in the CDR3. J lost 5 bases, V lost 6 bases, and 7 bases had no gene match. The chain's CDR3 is CAISPGQGPHEQYF. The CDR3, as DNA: TGTGCCATCAGCCCGGGACAGGGGCCCCACGAGCAGTACTTC.

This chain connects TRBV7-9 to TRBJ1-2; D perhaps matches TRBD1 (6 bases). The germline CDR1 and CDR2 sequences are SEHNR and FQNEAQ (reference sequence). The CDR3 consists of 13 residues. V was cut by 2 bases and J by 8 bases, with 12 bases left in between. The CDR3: CASSLHPQGGYTF. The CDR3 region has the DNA TGTGCCAGCAGCTTACACCCACAGGGAGGCTACACCTTC. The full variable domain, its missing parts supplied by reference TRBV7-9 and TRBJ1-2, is DTGVSQNPRHKITKRGQNVTFRCDPISEHNRLYWYRQTLGQGPEFLTYFQNEAQLEKSRLLSDRFSAERPKGSFSTLEIQRTEQGDSAMYLCASSLHPQGGYTFGSGTRLTVV.